These 4 T cell receptor beta chains came from one sample sequenced in a study of regulatory T cells in long-lasting Graves disease. Time point of the sample: persistent/refractory GD, antithyroid drugs over 5 years with positive TRAb. PBMC-derived RNA was used for the TCR library. Both iRepertoire HTBI primers and Arm-PCR of CDR3 regions were used to build the TCR beta libraries. TCRdb re-called the multiplex PCR reads with MiXCR, one entry per CDR3 protein. Seen here are over 650,000 distinct CDR3 sequences, about 32% observed once, and the top ten hold about two fifths. The specimen was peripheral blood mononuclear cells (PBMCs), collected when the disease was refractory, from a patient treated with antithyroid drugs. The receptors were sampled from a female donor with Graves disease.

In its sample, this clonotype was seen many times. One end of the junction is discordant with germline, which a read error may explain. The chain uses TRBV7-6 and TRBJ1-1; no clear D. From germline, CDR1 is SGHVS and CDR2 FNYEAQ. There are 13 residues in the CDR3. The CDR3 sequence: CASSLRVGTEAFF. CDR3 nucleotides: TGCGCCAGCAGCTTAAGGGTTGGCACTGAAGCTTTCTTT. The whole variable domain, filled in from reference TRBV7-6 and TRBJ1-1, reads GAGVSQSPRYKVTKRGQDVALRCDPISGHVSLYWYRQALGQGPEFLTYFNYEAQQDKSGLPNDRFSAERPEGSISTLTIQRTEQRDSAMYRCASSLRVGTEAFFGQGTRLTVV.

This clonotype was seen a handful of times. V and J are TRBV20-1 and TRBJ2-7; unclear D gene. The CDR3 is 12 amino acids. Germline CDR1 is DFQATT and CDR2 is SNEGSKA (reference sequence). V was shortened by 6 bases and J by 4 bases, with 13 bases between the two germline ends. The CDR3 region has the DNA TGCAGTGCCCGGAATGATGAGTACGAGCAGTACTTC. Its translation: CSARNDEYEQYF.

This clonotype was counted between two and nine times. The chain recombines TRBV11-2 with TRBJ2-7; unclear D gene. Trimming took 10 bases from V and 0 from J, leaving 13 bases between them. The germline gives CDR1 SGHAT, CDR2 FQNNGV. This CDR3 has 13 amino acids. The CDR3 nucleotides are TGTGCCACCCGGCACGGAGACTCCTACGAGCAGTACTTC. This sequence encodes CATRHGDSYEQYF.

As concerns this clonotype: Germline and junction disagree at one end, which may indicate a read error. The rearrangement uses TRBV27 and TRBJ2-4; 10 bases are a match to TRBD1. Germline CDR1 is MNHEY and CDR2 is SMNVEV (reference sequence). The CDR3 sequence is 14 residues long. As DNA, the CDR3 is TGTGCCAGCAGTTTGACTCCCCCGGGACAGGGGAAGATTTTC. Its protein product is CASSLTPPGQGKIF.